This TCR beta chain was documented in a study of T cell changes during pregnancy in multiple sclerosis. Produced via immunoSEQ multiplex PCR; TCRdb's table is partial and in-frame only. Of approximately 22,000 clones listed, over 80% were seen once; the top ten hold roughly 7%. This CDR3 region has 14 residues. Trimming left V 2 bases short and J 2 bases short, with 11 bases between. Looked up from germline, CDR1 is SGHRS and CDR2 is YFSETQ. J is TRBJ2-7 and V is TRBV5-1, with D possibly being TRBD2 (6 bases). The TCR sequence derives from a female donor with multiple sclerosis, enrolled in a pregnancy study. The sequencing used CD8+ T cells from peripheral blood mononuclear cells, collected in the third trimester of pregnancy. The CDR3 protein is CASSFSGVAYEQYF. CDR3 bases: TGCGCCAGCAGCTTCTCGGGGGTAGCCTACGAGCAGTACTTC.